The entry below gives a single T cell receptor (beta chain) sequence along with its context. Germline CDR1 is SGHAT and CDR2 is FQNNGV. There are 17 residues in the CDR3. The data stem from a study of monozygotic twins with inflammatory bowel disease. TCRdb reprocessed the 5' RACE reads, with one entry per CDR3 protein and no DNA. The data include roughly 140,000 distinct CDR3 sequences; the top ten clones carry 2% to 3%. The chain uses TRBV11-2 and TRBJ1-2; TCRdb proposes TRBD1, but this gene call is untestable without DNA. This clonotype was sampled from a human donor with ulcerative colitis or Crohn's disease, or a healthy co-twin of an affected twin (not recorded which). The sample consisted of blood. The CDR3 here is CASSLGPARGASYGYTF. Complete variable domain (other parts from reference TRBV11-2 and TRBJ1-2): EAGVAQSPRYKIIEKRQSVAFWCNPISGHATLYWYQQILGQGPKLLIQFQNNGVVDDSQLPKDRFSAERLKGVDSTLKIQPAKLEDSAVYLCASSLGPARGASYGYTFGSGTRLTVV.